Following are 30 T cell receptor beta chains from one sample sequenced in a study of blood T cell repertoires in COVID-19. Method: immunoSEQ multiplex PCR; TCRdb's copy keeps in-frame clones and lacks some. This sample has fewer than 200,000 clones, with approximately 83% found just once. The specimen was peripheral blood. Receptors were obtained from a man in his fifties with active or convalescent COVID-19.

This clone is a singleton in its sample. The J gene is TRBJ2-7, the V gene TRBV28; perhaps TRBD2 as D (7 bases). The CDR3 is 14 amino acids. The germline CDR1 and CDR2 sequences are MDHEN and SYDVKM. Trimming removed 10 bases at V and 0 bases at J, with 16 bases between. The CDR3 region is CATRGQGSSYEQYF. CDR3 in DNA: TGTGCCACGCGGGGGCAGGGGAGCTCCTACGAGCAGTACTTC.

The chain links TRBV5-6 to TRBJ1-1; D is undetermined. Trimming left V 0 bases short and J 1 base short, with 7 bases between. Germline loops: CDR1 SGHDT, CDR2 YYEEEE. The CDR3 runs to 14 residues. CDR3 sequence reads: CASSLEGRNTEAFF. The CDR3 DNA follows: TGTGCCAGCAGCTTGGAAGGGAGGAACACTGAAGCTTTCTTT.

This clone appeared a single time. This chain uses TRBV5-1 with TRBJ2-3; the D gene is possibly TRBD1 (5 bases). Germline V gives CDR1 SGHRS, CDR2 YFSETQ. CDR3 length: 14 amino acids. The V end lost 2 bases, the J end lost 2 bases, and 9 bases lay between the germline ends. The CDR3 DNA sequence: TGCGCCAGCAGCTTAGAGGACAACACAGATACGCAGTATTTT. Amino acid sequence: CASSLEDNTDTQYF. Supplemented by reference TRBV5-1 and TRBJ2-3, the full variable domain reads KAGVTQTPRYLIKTRGQQVTLSCSPISGHRSVSWYQQTPGQGLQFLFEYFSETQRNKGNFPGRFSGRQFSNSRSEMNVSTLELGDSALYLCASSLEDNTDTQYFGPGTRLTVL.

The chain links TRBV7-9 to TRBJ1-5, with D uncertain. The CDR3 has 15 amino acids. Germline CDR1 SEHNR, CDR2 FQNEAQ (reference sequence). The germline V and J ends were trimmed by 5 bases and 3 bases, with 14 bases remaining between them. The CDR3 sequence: CASSPDTFNNQPQHF. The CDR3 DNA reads TGTGCCAGCAGCCCTGACACCTTCAACAATCAGCCCCAGCATTTT.

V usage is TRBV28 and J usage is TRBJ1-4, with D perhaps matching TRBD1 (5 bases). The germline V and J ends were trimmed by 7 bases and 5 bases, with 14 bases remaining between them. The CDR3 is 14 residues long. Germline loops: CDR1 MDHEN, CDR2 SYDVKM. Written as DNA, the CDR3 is TGTGCCAGCAAGGTGGGGGGGTTAAATGAAAAACTGTTTTTT. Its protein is CASKVGGLNEKLFF.

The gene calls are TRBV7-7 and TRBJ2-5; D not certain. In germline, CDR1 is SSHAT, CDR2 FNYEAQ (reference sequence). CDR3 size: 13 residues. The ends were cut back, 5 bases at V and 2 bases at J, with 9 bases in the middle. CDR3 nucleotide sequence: TGTGCCAGCAGCCCCCAGAGGCAAGAGACCCAGTACTTC. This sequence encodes CASSPQRQETQYF. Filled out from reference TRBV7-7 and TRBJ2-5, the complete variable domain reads GAGVSQSPRYKVTKRGQDVTLRCDPISSHATLYWYQQALGQGPEFLTYFNYEAQPDKSGLPSDRFSAERPEGSISTLTIQRTEQRDSAMYRCASSPQRQETQYFGPGTRLLVL.

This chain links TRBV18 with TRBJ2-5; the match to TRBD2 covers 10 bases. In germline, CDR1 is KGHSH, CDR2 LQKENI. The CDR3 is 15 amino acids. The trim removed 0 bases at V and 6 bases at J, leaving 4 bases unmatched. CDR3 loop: CASSPPSGGAKTQYF. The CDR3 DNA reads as TGTGCCAGCTCACCACCGAGCGGGGGGGCGAAGACCCAGTACTTC.

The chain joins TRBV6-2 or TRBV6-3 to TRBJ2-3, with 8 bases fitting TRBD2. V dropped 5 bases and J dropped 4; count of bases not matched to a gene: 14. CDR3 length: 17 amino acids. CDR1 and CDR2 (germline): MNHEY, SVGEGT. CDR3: CASSLTRGGRSADTQYF. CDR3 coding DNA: TGTGCCAGCAGTCTAACCCGGGGGGGAAGGAGTGCAGATACGCAGTATTTT.

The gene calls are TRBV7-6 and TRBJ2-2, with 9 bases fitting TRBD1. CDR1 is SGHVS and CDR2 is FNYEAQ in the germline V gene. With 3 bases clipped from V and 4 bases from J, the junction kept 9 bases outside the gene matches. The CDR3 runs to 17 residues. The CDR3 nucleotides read TGTGCCAGCAGCTTCACCTCAGGACAGGGGAGCACCGGGGAGCTGTTTTTT. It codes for CASSFTSGQGSTGELFF.

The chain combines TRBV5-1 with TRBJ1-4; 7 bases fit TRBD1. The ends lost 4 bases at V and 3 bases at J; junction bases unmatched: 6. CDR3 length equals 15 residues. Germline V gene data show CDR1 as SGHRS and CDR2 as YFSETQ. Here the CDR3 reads CASSAGQAANEKLFF. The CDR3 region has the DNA TGCGCCAGCAGCGCAGGACAGGCGGCTAATGAAAAACTGTTTTTT.

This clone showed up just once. The CDR3 bases are TGTGCCAGCAGACAGACAGGTGCCTACTCTGGAAACACCATATATTTT. Protein: CASRQTGAYSGNTIYF. This chain links TRBV13 with TRBJ1-3; maybe TRBD1 (6 bases). This CDR3 contains 16 residues. Trimming removed 6 bases from V and 0 bases from J, with 15 bases in between. Germline CDR1 is PRHDT and CDR2 is FYEKMQ (reference sequence).

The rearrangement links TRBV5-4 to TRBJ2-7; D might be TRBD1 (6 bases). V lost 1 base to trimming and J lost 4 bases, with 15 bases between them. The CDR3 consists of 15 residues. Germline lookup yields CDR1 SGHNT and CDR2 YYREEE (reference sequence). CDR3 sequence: CASSLMGQASYEQYF. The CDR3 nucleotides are TGTGCCAGCAGCTTGATGGGACAAGCAAGTTACGAGCAGTACTTC.

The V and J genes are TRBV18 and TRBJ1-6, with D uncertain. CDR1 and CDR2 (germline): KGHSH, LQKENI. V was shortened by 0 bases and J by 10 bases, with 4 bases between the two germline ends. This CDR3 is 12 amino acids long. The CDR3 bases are TGTGCCAGCTCACCACCGGGCTCACCCCTCCACTTT. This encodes CASSPPGSPLHF. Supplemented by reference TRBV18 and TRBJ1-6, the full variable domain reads NAGVMQNPRHLVRRRGQEARLRCSPMKGHSHVYWYRQLPEEGLKFMVYLQKENIIDESGMPKERFSAEFPKEGPSILRIQQVVRGDSAAYFCASSPPGSPLHFGNGTRLTVT.

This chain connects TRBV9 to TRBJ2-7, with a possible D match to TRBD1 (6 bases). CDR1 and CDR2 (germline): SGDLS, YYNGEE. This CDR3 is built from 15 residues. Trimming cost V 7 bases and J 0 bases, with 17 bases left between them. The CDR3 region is CASVRKGVFSYEQYF. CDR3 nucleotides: TGTGCCAGCGTACGGAAGGGGGTCTTCTCCTACGAGCAGTACTTC. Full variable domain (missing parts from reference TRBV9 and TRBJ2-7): DSGVTQTPKHLITATGQRVTLRCSPRSGDLSVYWYQQSLDQGLQFLIQYYNGEERAKGNILERFSAQQFPDLHSELNLSSLELGDSALYFCASVRKGVFSYEQYFGPGTRLTVT.

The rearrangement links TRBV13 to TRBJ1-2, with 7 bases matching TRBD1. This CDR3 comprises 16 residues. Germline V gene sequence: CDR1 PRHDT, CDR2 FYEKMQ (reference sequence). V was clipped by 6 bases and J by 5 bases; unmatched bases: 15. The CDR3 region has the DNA TGTGCCAGCAGTTTTAATTCGGGACAGCTAAGTTATGGCTACACCTTC. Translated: CASSFNSGQLSYGYTF.

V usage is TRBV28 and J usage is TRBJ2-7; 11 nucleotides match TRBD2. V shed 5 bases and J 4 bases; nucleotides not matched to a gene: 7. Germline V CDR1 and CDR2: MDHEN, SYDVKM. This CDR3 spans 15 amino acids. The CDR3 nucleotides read TGTGCCAGCAGTCTAGGGCTAGCGGGAGGATACGAGCAGTACTTC. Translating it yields CASSLGLAGGYEQYF. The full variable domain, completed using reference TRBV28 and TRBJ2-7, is DVKVTQSSRYLVKRTGEKVFLECVQDMDHENMFWYRQDPGLGLRLIYFSYDVKMKEKGDIPEGYSVSREKKERFSLILESASTNQTSMYLCASSLGLAGGYEQYFGPGTRLTVT.

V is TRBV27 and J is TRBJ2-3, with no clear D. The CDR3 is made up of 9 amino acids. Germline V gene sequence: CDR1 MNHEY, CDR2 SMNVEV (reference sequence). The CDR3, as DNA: TGTCCCTCCACAGATACGCAGTATTTT. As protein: CPSTDTQYF.

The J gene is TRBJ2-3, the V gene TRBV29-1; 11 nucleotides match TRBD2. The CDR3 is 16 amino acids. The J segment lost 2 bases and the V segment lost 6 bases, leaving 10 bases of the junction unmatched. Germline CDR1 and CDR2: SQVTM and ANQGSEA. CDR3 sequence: CSVVVLAGALTDTQYF. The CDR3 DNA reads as TGCAGCGTGGTGGTACTAGCGGGGGCCCTCACAGATACGCAGTATTTT.

This CDR3 is CASSLAPGAQETQYF. CDR3 sequence (DNA): TGCGCCAGCAGCTTGGCCCCAGGGGCACAAGAGACCCAGTACTTC. The chain links TRBV5-1 to TRBJ2-5, with D possibly matching TRBD1 (6 bases). The germline V and J ends were trimmed by 0 bases and 2 bases, with 11 bases remaining between them. The CDR3 is 15 amino acids. Germline CDR1 SGHRS, CDR2 YFSETQ.

CDR3 sequence reads: CASSERGDSSDTQYF. For the CDR3, the DNA is TGTGCCAGTAGTGAACGGGGGGACTCTTCAGATACGCAGTATTTT. The rearrangement joins TRBV19 to TRBJ2-3; 7 bases are a match to TRBD2. This CDR3 contains 15 residues. V lost 5 bases and J lost 4; bases outside the gene matches: 9. Germline V gene sequence: CDR1 LNHDA, CDR2 SQIVND (reference sequence).

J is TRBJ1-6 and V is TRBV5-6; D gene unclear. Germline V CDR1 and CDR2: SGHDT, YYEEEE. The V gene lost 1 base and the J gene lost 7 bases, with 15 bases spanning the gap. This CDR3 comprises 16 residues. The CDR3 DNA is TGTGCCAGCAGCTTGTGGTATTCGGGGTCGAATTCACCCCTCCACTTT. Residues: CASSLWYSGSNSPLHF.

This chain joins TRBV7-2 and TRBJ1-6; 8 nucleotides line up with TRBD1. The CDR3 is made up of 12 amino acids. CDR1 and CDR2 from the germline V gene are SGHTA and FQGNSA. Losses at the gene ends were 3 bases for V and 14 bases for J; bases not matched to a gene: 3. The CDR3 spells CASSFSTGALHF. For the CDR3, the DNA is TGTGCCAGCAGCTTCTCGACAGGGGCCCTCCACTTT.

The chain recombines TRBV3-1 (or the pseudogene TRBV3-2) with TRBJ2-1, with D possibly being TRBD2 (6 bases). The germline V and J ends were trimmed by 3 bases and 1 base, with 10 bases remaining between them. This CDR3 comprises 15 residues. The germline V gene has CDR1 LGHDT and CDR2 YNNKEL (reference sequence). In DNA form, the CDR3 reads TGTGCCAGCAGCCAGGCGGGGACGTCCTACAATGAGCAGTTCTTC. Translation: CASSQAGTSYNEQFF.

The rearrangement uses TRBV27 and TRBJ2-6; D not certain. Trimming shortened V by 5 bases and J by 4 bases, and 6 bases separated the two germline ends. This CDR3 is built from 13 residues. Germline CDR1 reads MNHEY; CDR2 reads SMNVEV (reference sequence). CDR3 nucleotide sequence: TGTGCCAGCAGTGAACGGGGGGCCAACGTCCTGACTTTC. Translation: CASSERGANVLTF.

The CDR3 DNA is TGTGCCAGCAGCCCGGGGGACGGACCCTACTATGGCTACACCTTC. Protein sequence: CASSPGDGPYYGYTF. The rearrangement uses TRBV11-2 and TRBJ1-2; possibly TRBD1 for D (5 bases). Germline V gene lookup returns CDR1 SGHAT and CDR2 FQNNGV. The V and J ends lost 5 bases and 3 bases respectively, with 16 bases between them. The CDR3 is made up of 15 amino acids.

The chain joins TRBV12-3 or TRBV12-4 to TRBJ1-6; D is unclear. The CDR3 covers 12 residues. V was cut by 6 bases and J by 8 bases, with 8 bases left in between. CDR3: CASSYGDSPLHF. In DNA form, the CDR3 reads TGTGCCAGCAGCTACGGGGATTCACCCCTCCACTTT.

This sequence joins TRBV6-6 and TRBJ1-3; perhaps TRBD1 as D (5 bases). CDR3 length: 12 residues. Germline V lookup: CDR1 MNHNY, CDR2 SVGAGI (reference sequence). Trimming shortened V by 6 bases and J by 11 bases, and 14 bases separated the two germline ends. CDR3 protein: CASRNSGSPIYF. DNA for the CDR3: TGTGCCAGCAGGAACTCAGGGTCCCCCATATATTTT.

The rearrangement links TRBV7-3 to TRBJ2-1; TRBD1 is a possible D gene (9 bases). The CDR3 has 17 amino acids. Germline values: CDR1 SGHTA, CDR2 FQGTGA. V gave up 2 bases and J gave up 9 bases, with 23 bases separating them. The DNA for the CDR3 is TGTGCCAGCAGCTTACAACAGGGGGCGGGAGGACTAGGTGAGCAGTTCTTC. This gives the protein CASSLQQGAGGLGEQFF.

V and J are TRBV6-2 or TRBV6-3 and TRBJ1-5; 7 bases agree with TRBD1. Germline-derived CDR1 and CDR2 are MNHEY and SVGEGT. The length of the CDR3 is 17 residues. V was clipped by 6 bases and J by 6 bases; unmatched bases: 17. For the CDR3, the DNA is TGTGCCAGCAGCTCAATTACCCAGGGGGAGGCGGGTCAGCCCCAGCATTTT. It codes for CASSSITQGEAGQPQHF.

The CDR3 here is CASSRGLAGNSGANVLTF. The CDR3 nucleotides read TGCGCCAGCAGCCGGGGACTAGCGGGGAACTCTGGGGCCAACGTCCTGACTTTC. V gene TRBV4-1 combines with J gene TRBJ2-6, with 13 bases identical to TRBD2. V shed 4 bases, J shed 0 bases, and the junction held 3 bases outside the gene matches. This CDR3 has 18 residues. Germline V gene lookup returns CDR1 MGHRA and CDR2 YSYEKL.